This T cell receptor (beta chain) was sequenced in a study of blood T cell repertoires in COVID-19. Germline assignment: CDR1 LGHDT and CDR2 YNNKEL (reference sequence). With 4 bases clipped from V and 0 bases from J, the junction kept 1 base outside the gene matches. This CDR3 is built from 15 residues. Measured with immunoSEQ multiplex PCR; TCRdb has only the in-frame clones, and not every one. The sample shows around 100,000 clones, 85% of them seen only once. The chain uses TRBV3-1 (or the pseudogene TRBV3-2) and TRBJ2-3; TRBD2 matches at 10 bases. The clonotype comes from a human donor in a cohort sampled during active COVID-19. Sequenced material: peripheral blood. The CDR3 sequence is CASSLSGRSTDTQYF. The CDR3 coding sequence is TGTGCCAGCAGCCTTAGCGGGAGGAGCACAGATACGCAGTATTTT.